This entry lists 30 T cell receptor beta chains sequenced from one sample in a study of molecular identifiers for immune sequencing clone quantification (dated by TCRdb to between 2017 and 2018). To prepare the library, PCR was applied. This sample was sequenced with a NextSeq 500. TCRdb handled the public reads itself, with Q25 trimming in fastp and clone calling in MiXCR, and kept productive beta chains. Here each entry gathers all rows of one CDR3 protein and keeps the most common genes and DNA. Across this sample there are about 500,000 distinct CDR3 sequences, with around 23% seen only once. Under 0.8% of the sample belongs to the ten largest clones. Source material: naive CD8+ T cells from blood, with Jurkat cell RNA spiked in. The sample's cell subset or site, from its label and the paper: FACS-sorted CD8+CD4-CCR7+CD45RA+ naive T cells. The source of these receptors is a human donor in good health. Some libraries in this study had Jurkat cell RNA spiked in.

This clonotype has a count of ten or more. The chain couples TRBV3-1 to TRBJ2-1, with unresolved D. The CDR3 covers 14 residues. CDR1 is LGHDT, CDR2 YNNKEL, per germline (reference sequence). Deletions cut 4 bases from V and 8 bases from J, with 15 bases between. The CDR3 sequence is CASSPVSDHDEQFF. The CDR3 nucleotides read TGTGCCAGCAGCCCAGTGTCCGACCACGATGAGCAGTTCTTC.

With respect to this clonotype: This clone may be a read error of a much larger clone one base away. The chain joins TRBV7-2 to TRBJ2-1; maybe TRBD2 (7 bases). V lost 0 bases and J 8 bases, leaving 14 bases between the germline ends. Germline V gene data show CDR1 as SGHTA and CDR2 as FQGNSA. This CDR3 region has 15 residues. The CDR3 DNA reads TGTGCCAGCAGCTTAGCAAGGGGGACTATCGATGAGCAGTTCTTC. Its translation: CASSLARGTIDEQFF. Combining the CDR3 with reference TRBV7-2 and TRBJ2-1 gives the whole variable domain GAGVSQSPSNKVTEKGKDVELRCDPISGHTALYWYRQSLGQGLEFLIYFQGNSAPDKSGLPSDRFSAERTGGSVSTLTIQRTQQEDSAVYLCASSLARGTIDEQFFGPGTRLTVL.

This clonotype was recorded many times. This chain uses TRBV9 with TRBJ2-7, with D uncertain. The germline gives CDR1 SGDLS, CDR2 YYNGEE. The germline V and J ends were trimmed by 4 bases and 5 bases, with 13 bases remaining between them. This CDR3 has 13 residues. The CDR3 loop reads CASSYGLGDEQYF. DNA of the CDR3: TGTGCCAGCAGCTACGGGCTAGGAGACGAGCAGTACTTC.

The rearrangement links TRBV24-1 to TRBJ2-2; D remains ambiguous. The V end was cut by 3 bases, the J end by 4 bases, with 5 bases between. There are 13 residues in the CDR3. The germline V gene has CDR1 KGHDR and CDR2 SFDVKD. The chain's CDR3 is CATSDGGTGELFF. CDR3 coding DNA: TGTGCCACCAGTGATGGTGGCACCGGGGAGCTGTTTTTT.

This clonotype was seen more than once but under ten times. The chain joins TRBV12-3 or TRBV12-4 to TRBJ2-1; D is undetermined. The CDR3 consists of 12 residues. Trimming pared 4 bases from V and 6 bases from J, leaving 7 bases between. In DNA form, the CDR3 reads TGTGCCAGCAGTTCTGGGTTCAATGAGCAGTTCTTC. It yields the protein CASSSGFNEQFF.

This clonotype was recorded many times. The V call is TRBV4-1, the J call TRBJ2-7, with D possibly being TRBD2 (6 bases). The ends were cut back, 0 bases at V and 2 bases at J, with 11 bases in the middle. The CDR3 spans 15 residues. CDR1 and CDR2 (germline): MGHRA, YSYEKL. The CDR3 DNA follows: TGCGCCAGCAGCCAAGAATCTCCGGGGGCCTACGAGCAGTACTTC. Amino acid sequence: CASSQESPGAYEQYF.

Note on this clonotype: This may be a read error: a much more frequent sequence differs by one nucleotide. The genes are TRBV29-1 and TRBJ2-2; 7 bases agree with TRBD2. CDR3 length: 14 residues. Germline values: CDR1 SQVTM, CDR2 ANQGSEA. Germline trimming cut 4 bases from V and 6 bases from J; bases unmatched to any gene: 8. The CDR3 nucleotides are TGCAGCGTTGGGGCCGGGAGGAGGGCCGGGGAGCTGTTTTTT. This gives the protein CSVGAGRRAGELFF.

The chain uses TRBV9 and TRBJ1-1; D possibly corresponds to TRBD1 (5 bases). Germline V gene sequence: CDR1 SGDLS, CDR2 YYNGEE. V shed 2 bases and J shed 3 bases, with 8 bases lying between them. There are 13 residues in the CDR3. Here the CDR3 reads CASSVGGDTEAFF. The CDR3 region has the DNA TGTGCCAGCAGCGTCGGGGGGGACACTGAAGCTTTCTTT.

The chain has TRBV20-1 and TRBJ2-3; D perhaps matches TRBD2 (5 bases). Deletions cut 3 bases from V and 2 bases from J, with 12 bases between. The CDR3 spans 14 residues. In germline, CDR1 is DFQATT, CDR2 SNEGSKA (reference sequence). The CDR3 region has the DNA TGCAGTGCTAGGGATAGCGATGACACAGATACGCAGTATTTT. Translated, it gives CSARDSDDTDTQYF.

Worth noting for this clonotype: This may be a read error: a much more frequent sequence differs by one nucleotide. The conserved phenylalanine or tryptophan normally closing the CDR3 is absent here, so this likely arose from a read error. V and J are TRBV4-3 and TRBJ1-1; D not resolved. The germline V gene encodes CDR1 LGHNA and CDR2 YSLEER. With 5 bases removed from V and 8 bases from J, the gap between germline ends came to 15 bases. The CDR3 is made up of 13 amino acids. CDR3 DNA: TGCGCCAGCAGCGAGACGAGCGGCACCGAAGCTTTCTCT. As protein: CASSETSGTEAFS.

There are a few counts of this clonotype. This chain joins TRBV5-6 and TRBJ2-1; D remains unclear. Germline CDR1 SGHDT, CDR2 YYEEEE. The CDR3 sequence is 16 residues long. V was trimmed by 6 bases and J by 4 bases, leaving 20 bases between them. The CDR3 DNA reads as TGTGCCAGCACCCTTTTCGCGACCGCAGTTTACAATGAGCAGTTCTTC. This translates into CASTLFATAVYNEQFF.

The V gene is TRBV11-2, the J gene TRBJ1-1, with 9 bases lining up with TRBD1. After removal of 8 bases from V and 5 bases from J, the junction contained 15 bases not matched to a gene. The germline V gene encodes CDR1 SGHAT and CDR2 FQNNGV. The CDR3 runs 16 residues. The CDR3 DNA reads as TGTGCCAGCCGCCCATGGGCCGACAGGGGGAGGACTGAAGCTTTCTTT. It encodes CASRPWADRGRTEAFF.

This clonotype was detected many times. V gene TRBV25-1 combines with J gene TRBJ2-7; D unclear. This CDR3 spans 14 amino acids. CDR1 MGHDK and CDR2 SYGVNS come from the germline V gene. The V and J ends lost 3 bases and 0 bases respectively, with 9 bases between them. The CDR3 DNA reads as TGTGCCAGCAGTGACGCGTGGAACTCCTACGAGCAGTACTTC. Its translation is CASSDAWNSYEQYF.

This clonotype came up a few times. The chain is built from TRBV30 and TRBJ2-3; D tentatively fits TRBD1 or TRBD2 (5 bases each). The CDR3 is 12 residues long. Trimming stripped 5 bases from V and 2 bases from J, with 8 bases between. Germline CDR1 and CDR2: GTSNPN and SVGIG (reference sequence). The CDR3 DNA reads TGTGCCTGGCAGGGAGACACAGATACGCAGTATTTT. Its protein product is CAWQGDTDTQYF.

Remarks on this clonotype: A much bigger clone sits one base away, suggesting this may be a read error. The chain carries TRBV6-5 and TRBJ2-7; TRBD1 matches 8 bases. There are 14 residues in the CDR3. Germline values: CDR1 MNHEY, CDR2 SVGAGI. V gave up 8 bases and J gave up 5 bases; unmatched junction bases: 11. The CDR3 nucleotides read TGTGCCAGCCGACCCGGGACAGGTGTCCACGAGCAGTACTTC. It codes for CASRPGTGVHEQYF.

V and J are TRBV19 and TRBJ2-7; a possible D gene is TRBD1 (5 bases). The germline CDR1 and CDR2 sequences are LNHDA and SQIVND (reference sequence). This CDR3 is built from 13 residues. The V gene lost 3 bases and the J gene lost 3 bases, with 9 bases spanning the gap. CDR3 nucleotide sequence: TGTGCCAGTAGTATCTCTGACAGCTACGAGCAGTACTTC. Its translation is CASSISDSYEQYF.

This clonotype was observed at least ten times. This sequence joins TRBV4-3 and TRBJ1-1; D gene uncertain. CDR1 and CDR2 from the germline V gene are LGHNA and YSLEER. Trimming cost V 0 bases and J 0 bases, with 8 bases left between them. CDR3 length equals 15 residues. Here the CDR3 DNA reads TGCGCCAGCAGCCAAGAGCCTCGCATGAACACTGAAGCTTTCTTT. Amino acids: CASSQEPRMNTEAFF.

The J gene is TRBJ2-1, the V gene TRBV29-1; D remains ambiguous. Trimming removed 0 bases at V and 12 bases at J, with 18 bases between. CDR3 length: 14 residues. The germline V gene has CDR1 SQVTM and CDR2 ANQGSEA. CDR3 coding DNA: TGCAGCGTTGAAGAGGCGCGCCCCGTGAGTGGGCAGTTCTTC. This codes for CSVEEARPVSGQFF.

The sample holds many counts of this clonotype. The chain uses TRBV4-1 and TRBJ1-5; D is unclear. Germline V gene lookup returns CDR1 MGHRA and CDR2 YSYEKL. The V gene lost 0 bases and the J gene lost 0 bases, with 15 bases spanning the gap. The CDR3 has 18 residues. CDR3 coding DNA: TGCGCCAGCAGCCAAGAAGGAGAGGTCTTTATTAGCAATCAGCCCCAGCATTTT. It translates to CASSQEGEVFISNQPQHF.

This clonotype was counted at least ten times. The chain couples TRBV28 to TRBJ2-3; D not certain. The CDR3 sequence is 16 residues long. Trimming removed 5 bases at V and 0 bases at J, with 15 bases between. Germline CDR1 and CDR2: MDHEN and SYDVKM. CDR3 in amino acids: CASSPPWTGSTDTQYF. CDR3 nucleotide sequence: TGTGCCAGCAGTCCTCCCTGGACGGGTAGCACAGATACGCAGTATTTT.

This clonotype was picked up many times. The chain carries TRBV5-3 and TRBJ2-7; 9 bases align to TRBD1. TRBV5-3 is annotated as an ORF whose role is uncertain. The CDR3 spans 15 residues. The V gene end was trimmed by 8 bases and the J gene end by 0 bases; junction bases not matched to a gene: 9. CDR3 amino acids: CASRTGQGSSYEQYF. The CDR3 nucleotides read TGTGCCAGCAGGACGGGACAGGGTTCCTCCTACGAGCAGTACTTC.

This clonotype was counted between two and nine times. The V and J genes are TRBV11-1 and TRBJ2-3; tentative D call: TRBD1 (6 bases). Trimming removed 1 base at V and 4 bases at J, with 12 bases between. CDR3 length equals 15 residues. Looked up from germline, CDR1 is SGHAT and CDR2 is FQDESV (reference sequence). The CDR3 loop is CASSLVGGVADTQYF. The CDR3 DNA is TGTGCCAGCAGCTTAGTAGGGGGAGTGGCAGATACGCAGTATTTT.

This clonotype came up many times. This chain links TRBV28 with TRBJ2-3; tentative D call: TRBD1 (5 bases). Germline CDR1 is MDHEN and CDR2 is SYDVKM. The V and J ends lost 4 bases and 6 bases respectively, with 8 bases between them. The CDR3 totals 12 residues. The CDR3 DNA reads TGTGCCAGCAGTTCCAGGGTTGATACGCAGTATTTT. Translated: CASSSRVDTQYF.

Comments on this clonotype: Mismatch with germline at one junction end may stem from a read error. This chain uses TRBV7-9 with TRBJ2-7, with 8 bases that match TRBD1. The CDR3 is made up of 15 amino acids. Per germline, CDR1 SEHNR and CDR2 FQNEAQ (reference sequence). The CDR3 bases are TGTGCCAGCAGACCCGGACAGGGTGGTGCCTACGAGCGGTACTTC. Translating gives CASRPGQGGAYERYF.

The count of this clonotype is one. A junction boundary mismatches the germline segment, possibly from a read error. The rearrangement links TRBV15 to TRBJ2-5; D is possibly TRBD1 or TRBD2 (5 bases each). Per germline, CDR1 LNHNV and CDR2 YYDKDF (reference sequence). The CDR3 covers 14 residues. Here the CDR3 DNA reads TGTGCCACCAGGTCGGGGCCCCGCCAAGAGACCCAGTGCTTC. Translating it yields CATRSGPRQETQCF.

In regard to this clonotype: A read error is possible here, since a much larger clone lies one base away. The rearrangement links TRBV13 to TRBJ2-3, with a possible D match to TRBD1 (6 bases). The germline V gene encodes CDR1 PRHDT and CDR2 FYEKMQ (reference sequence). The CDR3 runs 12 residues. CDR3 sequence: CASSVGADRQYF. The CDR3 bases are TGTGCCAGCAGCGTGGGGGCAGATAGGCAGTATTTT. The whole variable domain, remainder taken from reference TRBV13 and TRBJ2-3, is AAGVIQSPRHLIKEKRETATLKCYPIPRHDTVYWYQQGPGQDPQFLISFYEKMQSDKGSIPDRFSAQQFSDYHSELNMSSLELGDSALYFCASSVGADRQYFGPGTRLTVL.

This clonotype was counted a single time. A much larger clone differs by one base, so this may be a read error. The chain has TRBV7-9 and TRBJ1-3, with no clear D. The germline V and J ends were trimmed by 4 bases and 0 bases, with 10 bases remaining between them. This CDR3 has 15 amino acids. Germline CDR1 SEHNR, CDR2 FQNEAQ (reference sequence). CDR3 in amino acids: CASSSPLDSGNTIYF. In DNA, the CDR3 is TGTGCCAGCAGCTCCCCCCTGGACTCTGGAAACACCATATATTTT.

Worth noting for this clonotype: A clone one base away is much larger, so this may be a read error. This chain links TRBV5-1 with TRBJ2-7; D is possibly TRBD1 (5 bases). The CDR3 is 14 amino acids. Per germline, CDR1 SGHRS and CDR2 YFSETQ. For the CDR3, the DNA is TGCGCCAGCAGCTTTTGGCAGGGCGCCTACGGGCAGTACTTC. Protein: CASSFWQGAYGQYF.

This clonotype was seen more than once but under ten times. The rearrangement links TRBV30 to TRBJ2-5; D uncertain. Looked up from germline, CDR1 is GTSNPN and CDR2 is SVGIG (reference sequence). The CDR3 loop spans 14 amino acids. The ends were cut back, 0 bases at V and 3 bases at J, with 11 bases in the middle. The CDR3 loop reads CAWSVLGFKETQYF. The CDR3 bases are TGTGCCTGGAGTGTACTGGGGTTCAAAGAGACCCAGTACTTC.

The CDR3, as DNA: TGTGCCAGCAGTATGTTCCAGGGGAAAGCTTTCTTT. Encoded protein: CASSMFQGKAFF. V usage is TRBV27 and J usage is TRBJ1-1, with D possibly TRBD1 on 6 matching bases. The germline V and J ends were trimmed by 5 bases and 9 bases, with 13 bases remaining between them. Germline CDR1 reads MNHEY; CDR2 reads SMNVEV (reference sequence). The CDR3 has 12 amino acids.